Listed below are T cell receptor beta chains from one sample, sequenced in a study of cytotoxic CD8 clonotypes in ibrutinib-treated CLL. TCRdb keeps only in-frame clones here, not all; method: immunoSEQ multiplex PCR. The table shows about 160,000 clones, with nearly 90% occurring only once. The source material was PBMCs, sampled at disease progression, from a patient treated with ibrutinib. Receptor source: a human donor with chronic lymphocytic leukemia. Both conserved end residues are part of each CDR3. The D gene is left open where the match is weak. Clone size is stated in some rows and not others, as once, few, many or a class when expanded.

abundance	d_gene	v_gene	j_gene	CDR3nt	CDR3aa
NA	NA	TRBV2	TRBJ1-3	TGTGCCAGCAGTGAAGATCATGGGGGCTTCTCTGGAAACACCATATATTTT	CASSEDHGGFSGNTIYF
NA	NA	TRBV12-2	TRBJ1-5	TGTGCAAGTCGCTTACCACCGTCAGCTCAGCCCCAGCATTTT	CASRLPPSAQPQHF
NA	NA	TRBV19	TRBJ1-2	TGTGCCAGCAGGGGAGACTATGGCTACACCTTC	CASRGDYGYTF
NA	TRBD1	TRBV10-3	TRBJ2-7	TGTGCCATCAGTGAGTCGGTCACTACAGGGGGTAAAGACGAGCAGTACTTC	CAISESVTTGGKDEQYF
once	NA	TRBV29-1	TRBJ1-3	TGCAGCGTTGCGACAGACTCTGGAAACACCATATATTTT	CSVATDSGNTIYF
NA	NA	TRBV5-1	TRBJ2-7	TGCGCCAGCAGCCCCCAAGACTCCCTGAGCTACGAGCAGTACTTC	CASSPQDSLSYEQYF
once	NA	TRBV6-6	TRBJ1-5	TGTGCCAGCAGTTACGCCGTTGGGGATAGCAATCAGCCCCAGCATTTT	CASSYAVGDSNQPQHF
NA	NA	TRBV6-1	TRBJ2-2	TGTGCCAGCAAGAGCCAGCCCGAAAACACCGGGGAGCTGTTTTTT	CASKSQPENTGELFF
NA	TRBD2	TRBV4-1	TRBJ2-7	TGCGCCAGCAGCCAAGCTTTAGCGGGCCTTTCCTACGAGCAGTACTTC	CASSQALAGLSYEQYF
once	TRBD2	TRBV19	TRBJ2-5	TGTGCCAGTAGTAAGAGGATAGGACTAGCGGGAGAATTCGGAGAGACCCAGTACTTC	CASSKRIGLAGEFGETQYF
NA	TRBD1	TRBV29-1	TRBJ1-1	TGCAGCGTTGAAGGAGGACAGGGGGTTACACAAGCTTTCTTT	CSVEGGQGVTQAFF
NA	TRBD1	TRBV6-1	TRBJ2-1	TGTGCCAGCAGTGGCTTTATCCCGGGACAGAGCTTATACAATGAGCAGTTCTTC	CASSGFIPGQSLYNEQFF
NA	NA	TRBV20-1	TRBJ2-1	TGCAGTGCGGGAGTAGGCAATGAGCAGTTCTTC	CSAGVGNEQFF
NA	NA	TRBV4-1	TRBJ2-7	TGCGCCAGCAGCCAAGGACAGGCCTACGAGCAGTACTTC	CASSQGQAYEQYF
NA	TRBD2	TRBV4-1	TRBJ2-7	TGCGCCAGCAGACCCGGGACTAGTTTGGCCTACGAGCAGTACTTC	CASRPGTSLAYEQYF
NA	NA	TRBV18	TRBJ1-2	TGTGCCAGCTCACCGTCTGCATTTGCTGACGGGTACCGCTACACCTTC	CASSPSAFADGYRYTF
NA	TRBD2	TRBV19	TRBJ2-3	TGTGCCAGTGCTCGTGGGCGGGAGGCCCCAGATACGCAGTATTTT	CASARGREAPDTQYF
NA	NA	TRBV7-9	TRBJ1-1	TGTGCCCCCGTGCGAACTGAAGCTTTCTTT	CAPVRTEAFF